This TCR beta chain stems from a study of T cell repertoires in cytomegalovirus infection. Background on the study: Public signatures in TCR beta pointed to CMV infection and matching HLA type.

TCRdb itself ran the reads through MiXCR, one entry per CDR3 protein. The sample comprises more than 400,000 distinct CDR3 sequences, less than 30% of which are singletons, and 13% rests with the top ten. As regards this clonotype: The antigen is undetermined.

Study results and caveats: HLA-C-restricted CMV clonotypes gave the most frequent clonotype in two of eight donors. Cumulative frequency (of public TCR beta family members) identified carriers of CMV plus the relevant HLA.

Germline V lookup: CDR1 SGHVS, CDR2 FNYEAQ. The CDR3 consists of 14 residues. V gave up 4 bases and J gave up 2 bases, with 12 bases separating them. The sequenced sample consisted of PBMCs. The TCR comes from a human donor in good health (CMV status not recorded). Some clones in this sample may be carry-over from other donors' samples. V is TRBV7-6 and J is TRBJ2-7, with unresolved D. The CDR3 sequence: CASSSSETPYEQYV. In nucleotides, the CDR3 is TGTGCCAGCAGCTCTTCTGAAACCCCCTACGAGCAGTACGTC.